Shown below are 5 T cell receptor beta chains from a single sample sequenced in a study of CD8 T cells in ankylosing spondylitis. One entry per CDR3 protein, called by TCRdb with MiXCR from the 5' RACE reads. The repertoire includes 250,000 to 350,000 distinct CDR3 sequences, around 18% of them detected once, and 7.8% sits in the top ten. Material for sequencing was blood, either unsorted or a sorted T cell fraction (not recorded which). Receptor source: a male donor with ankylosing spondylitis or in good health (not recorded which).

The gene calls are TRBV5-1 and TRBJ2-1; weak D call: TRBD1 (6 bases). The CDR3 is 16 residues long. V was pared by 4 bases and J by 0 bases, with 14 bases between. CDR1 is SGHRS and CDR2 is YFSETQ in the germline V gene. The CDR3 here is CASSRRTDLSYNEQFF. The CDR3 region has the DNA TGCGCCAGCAGCCGAAGGACAGACCTCTCCTACAATGAGCAGTTCTTC.

V usage is TRBV3-1 and J usage is TRBJ1-2; 10 bases fit TRBD1. Germline CDR1 reads LGHDT; CDR2 reads YNNKEL (reference sequence). The CDR3 covers 15 residues. V shed 4 bases and J 4 bases; nucleotides not matched to a gene: 6. The CDR3 DNA reads as TGTGCCAGCAGCCGAGGGACAGGGGCGGGCTATGGCTACACCTTC. It encodes CASSRGTGAGYGYTF.

As to this clonotype: One end of the junction fails to match germline, which may point to a read error. CDR3 nucleotides: TGTGCCAACAGCTTATACGGGGGTCAAGAGACCCAGTACTTC. This translates into CANSLYGGQETQYF. This chain uses TRBV7-2 with TRBJ2-5, with D perhaps TRBD2 (6 bases). From germline, CDR1 is SGHTA and CDR2 FQGNSA. The CDR3 length is 14 residues.

This clonotype was found a few times. The chain joins TRBV20-1 to TRBJ1-2; 10 bases match TRBD1. V lost 8 bases to trimming and J lost 5 bases; unmatched junction nucleotides: 8. Germline V gives CDR1 DFQATT, CDR2 SNEGSKA (reference sequence). This CDR3 has 13 amino acids. Here the CDR3 reads CSPTGTGDYGYTF. In DNA, the CDR3 is TGCAGTCCAACCGGGACAGGGGATTATGGCTACACCTTC.

This clonotype was seen only a few times. The chain uses TRBV20-1 and TRBJ2-7, with a tentative D call TRBD2 (6 bases). The germline V and J ends were trimmed by 2 bases and 6 bases, with 14 bases remaining between them. This CDR3 has 13 residues. Germline V gene lookup returns CDR1 DFQATT and CDR2 SNEGSKA (reference sequence). DNA of the CDR3: TGCAGTGCTAGACCTGGGACTGGACTCGAGCAGTACGTC. Protein sequence: CSARPGTGLEQYV.